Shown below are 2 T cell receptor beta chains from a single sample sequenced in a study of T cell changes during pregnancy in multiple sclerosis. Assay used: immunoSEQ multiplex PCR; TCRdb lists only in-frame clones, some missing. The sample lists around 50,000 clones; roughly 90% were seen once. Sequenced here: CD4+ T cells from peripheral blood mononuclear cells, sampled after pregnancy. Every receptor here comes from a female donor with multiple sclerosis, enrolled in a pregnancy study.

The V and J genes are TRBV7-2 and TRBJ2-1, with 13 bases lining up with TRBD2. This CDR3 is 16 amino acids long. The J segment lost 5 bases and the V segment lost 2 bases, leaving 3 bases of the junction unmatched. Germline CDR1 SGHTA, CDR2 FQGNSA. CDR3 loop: CASSLLGLAGDNEQFF. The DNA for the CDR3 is TGTGCCAGCAGCTTATTAGGACTAGCGGGGGACAATGAGCAGTTCTTC.

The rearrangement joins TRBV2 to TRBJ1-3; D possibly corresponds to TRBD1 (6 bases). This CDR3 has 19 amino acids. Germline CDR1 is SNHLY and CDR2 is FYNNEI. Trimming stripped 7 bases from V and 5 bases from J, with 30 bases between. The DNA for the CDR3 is TGTGCCAGCAAGGCTCCCTCTAACAGGGTCCCTAGGCGAAGAAACACCATATATTTT. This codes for CASKAPSNRVPRRRNTIYF.